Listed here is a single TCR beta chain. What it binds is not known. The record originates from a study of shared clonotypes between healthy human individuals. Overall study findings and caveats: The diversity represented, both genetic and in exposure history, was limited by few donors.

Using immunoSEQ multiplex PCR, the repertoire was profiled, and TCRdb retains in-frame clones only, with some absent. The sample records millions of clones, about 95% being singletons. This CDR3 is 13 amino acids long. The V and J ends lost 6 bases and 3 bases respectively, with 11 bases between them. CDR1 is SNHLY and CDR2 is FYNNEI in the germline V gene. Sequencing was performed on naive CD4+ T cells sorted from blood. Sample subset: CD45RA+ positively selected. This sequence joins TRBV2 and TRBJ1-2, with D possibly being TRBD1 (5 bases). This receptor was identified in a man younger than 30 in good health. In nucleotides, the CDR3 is TGTGCCAGCAGGGGGCTTGTTCACTATGGCTACACCTTC. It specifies CASRGLVHYGYTF. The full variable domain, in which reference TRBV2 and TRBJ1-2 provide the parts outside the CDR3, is EPEVTQTPSHQVTQMGQEVILRCVPISNHLYFYWYRQILGQKVEFLVSFYNNEISEKSEIFDDQFSVERPDGSNFTLKIRSTKLEDSAMYFCASRGLVHYGYTFGSGTRLTVV.